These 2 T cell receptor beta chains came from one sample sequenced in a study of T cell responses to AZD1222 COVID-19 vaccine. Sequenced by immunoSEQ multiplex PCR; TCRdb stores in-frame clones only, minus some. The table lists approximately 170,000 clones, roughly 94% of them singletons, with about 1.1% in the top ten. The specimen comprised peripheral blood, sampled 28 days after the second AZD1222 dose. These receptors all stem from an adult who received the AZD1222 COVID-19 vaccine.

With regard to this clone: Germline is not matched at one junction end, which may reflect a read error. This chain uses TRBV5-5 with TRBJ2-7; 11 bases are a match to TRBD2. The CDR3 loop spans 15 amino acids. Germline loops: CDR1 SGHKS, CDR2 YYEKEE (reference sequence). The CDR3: CASSLRGTSGGPRHF. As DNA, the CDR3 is TGTGCCAGCAGCTTGAGAGGCACTAGCGGGGGACCTCGACACTTC.

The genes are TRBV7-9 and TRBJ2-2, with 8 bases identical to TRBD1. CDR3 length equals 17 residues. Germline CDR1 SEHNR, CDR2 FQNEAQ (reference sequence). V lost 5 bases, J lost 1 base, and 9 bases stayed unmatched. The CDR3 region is CASSGGGQGRNTGELFF. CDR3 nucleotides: TGTGCCAGCAGCGGGGGCGGACAGGGACGGAACACCGGGGAGCTGTTTTTT.